Each of the 12 T cell receptor beta chains below was sequenced from the same sample in a study of graft-versus-host responses after intestinal transplantation. Using immunoSEQ multiplex PCR, the repertoire was profiled, and TCRdb retains in-frame clones only, with some absent. Among tens of thousands of clones listed, around nine tenths were seen once. These receptors are not linked to any known antigen. The sequencing used unstimulated CD4+ T cells sorted from spleen or lymph node cells, collected before transplant. The source of these receptors is a human donor who was the organ donor for an intestinal transplant.

This clone came up once. The rearrangement links TRBV7-9 to TRBJ2-3; the match to TRBD2 covers 9 bases. This CDR3 is 18 amino acids long. With 5 bases clipped from V and 0 bases from J, the junction kept 12 bases outside the gene matches. Germline V gene lookup returns CDR1 SEHNR and CDR2 FQNEAQ (reference sequence). CDR3 DNA sequence: TGTGCCAGCAGCCGCCACCTCGGACTAGCGACTAGCACAGATACGCAGTATTTT. Its translation: CASSRHLGLATSTDTQYF.

The rearrangement uses TRBV21-1 and TRBJ2-7; TRBD2 reflects the table's D call only, with no check against the DNA. TRBV21-1 is classified as a pseudogene. This CDR3 spans 23 amino acids. In nucleotides, the CDR3 is TGTGCCAGCAGCAAAGAGGGGATGAAACAGGGAGGGACTAGCGGGAGAGAGTTCTACGAGCAGTACTTC. Translation: CASSKEGMKQGGTSGREFYEQYF.

This sequence joins TRBV7-2 and TRBJ2-1, with D possibly matching TRBD2 (5 bases). The CDR3 extends over 17 amino acids. The germline CDR1 and CDR2 sequences are SGHTA and FQGNSA. Between the trimmed V and J ends, which lost 5 bases and 5 bases, there was a span of 22 bases. CDR3 nucleotide sequence: TGTGCCAGCAGCCCGAAGGCGGACTTAGTCCGGGACAATGAGCAGTTCTTC. It yields the protein CASSPKADLVRDNEQFF.

The chain joins TRBV28 to TRBJ2-1; 12 positions match TRBD2. V shed 5 bases and J 4 bases; nucleotides not matched to a gene: 6. CDR1 is MDHEN, CDR2 SYDVKM, per germline. This CDR3 spans 16 amino acids. CDR3 sequence reads: CASSTRTSGAYNEQFF. CDR3 sequence (DNA): TGTGCCAGCAGTACCCGGACTAGCGGGGCATACAATGAGCAGTTCTTC.

This rearrangement joins TRBV28 to TRBJ2-7, with TRBD2 matching 14 bases. CDR1 is MDHEN and CDR2 is SYDVKM in the germline V gene. V lost 9 bases, J lost 7 bases, and 17 bases stayed unmatched. This CDR3 has 17 amino acids. CDR3 sequence reads: CASNRWTSGRKLGEQYF. The DNA of the CDR3 is TGTGCCAGTAACCGTTGGACTAGCGGGAGGAAGTTGGGAGAGCAGTACTTC.

The V and J genes are TRBV29-1 and TRBJ2-2; TRBD2 agrees at 10 bases. The CDR3 totals 14 residues. Germline V lookup: CDR1 SQVTM, CDR2 ANQGSEA. Written as DNA, the CDR3 is TGCAGTGCCGCTAGCGGGAGATCGGGCGGGGAGCTGTTTTTT. Translated: CSAASGRSGGELFF.

The V gene is TRBV29-1, the J gene TRBJ2-1, with 12 bases fitting TRBD2. In germline, CDR1 is SQVTM, CDR2 ANQGSEA. The CDR3 spans 13 residues. V lost 6 bases, J lost 9 bases, and 6 bases stayed unmatched. The CDR3 nucleotides are TGCAGCGTCACTAGCGGGAGGTACTCTGAGCAGTTCTTC. The encoded protein is CSVTSGRYSEQFF.

V and J are TRBV7-3 and TRBJ2-3; D is ambiguous. CDR3 size: 15 residues. V was shortened by 2 bases and J by 1 base, with 10 bases between the two germline ends. CDR1 and CDR2 (germline): SGHTA, FQGTGA. The CDR3, as DNA: TGTGCCAGCAGCTTAGTCCCTGTGGGCACAGATACGCAGTATTTT. Residues: CASSLVPVGTDTQYF.

The V and J genes are TRBV5-6 and TRBJ2-2; TRBD2 matches at 11 bases. This CDR3 spans 16 amino acids. After removal of 2 bases from V and 4 bases from J, the junction contained 4 bases not matched to a gene. The V gene's germline CDR1 is SGHDT and CDR2 YYEEEE. The CDR3 sequence: CASSFTSGSFTGELFF. CDR3 bases: TGTGCCAGCAGCTTTACTAGCGGGAGTTTCACCGGGGAGCTGTTTTTT.

This clone was found a few times. The J gene is TRBJ2-2, the V gene TRBV6-6; TRBD2 matches 9 bases. Germline CDR1 and CDR2: MNHNY and SVGAGI (reference sequence). V was clipped by 5 bases and J by 4 bases; unmatched bases: 5. The CDR3 spans 15 residues. The CDR3 DNA follows: TGTGCCAGCAGTAGGCGGGAGGGCGTCACCGGGGAGCTGTTTTTT. Protein sequence: CASSRREGVTGELFF.

The rearrangement joins TRBV7-2 to TRBJ2-4, with D possibly matching TRBD1 (6 bases). This CDR3 contains 15 residues. The ends were cut back, 2 bases at V and 2 bases at J, with 10 bases in the middle. Germline V gene sequence: CDR1 SGHTA, CDR2 FQGNSA. The CDR3 spells CASSLIRGPKNIQYF. The CDR3 DNA reads TGTGCCAGCAGCTTAATCAGGGGACCCAAAAACATTCAGTACTTC.

The gene calls are TRBV28 and TRBJ2-5; D is perhaps TRBD1 or TRBD2 (7 bases each). Deletions cut 2 bases from V and 9 bases from J, with 22 bases between. The CDR3 contains 16 residues. The V gene's germline CDR1 is MDHEN and CDR2 SYDVKM. CDR3 protein: CASSLANRGPRGAQYF. DNA of the CDR3: TGTGCCAGCAGTTTAGCCAACAGGGGCCCCCGGGGGGCCCAGTACTTC.